This is a list of T cell receptor beta chains from one sample in a study of cytomegalovirus exposure and HLA in healthy donors. Produced via immunoSEQ multiplex PCR; TCRdb's table is partial and in-frame only. The sample contains 85,000 to 95,000 clones, 60% to 70% of which appear only once. Material: PBMCs. All receptors derive from a woman in her 30s in good health and CMV-seronegative. Each CDR3 is given with its conserved first and last residue. A D gene is named only where the DNA matches it firmly. Some rows mark clone size as missing; the rest say once, few, many or name a class of expanded clone.

CDR3 DNA: TGTGCCAGCAGCTTCGGTGGCCTGCCGGGGGATGAGCAGTTCTTC
CDR3 protein: CASSFGGLPGDEQFF
V gene: TRBV7-6
J gene: TRBJ2-1
clone size: NA
D gene: NA

CDR3 DNA: TGTGCCAGCAGCTTGGCAGGGACAGATACGCAGTATTTT
CDR3 protein: CASSLAGTDTQYF
V gene: TRBV11-3
J gene: TRBJ2-3
clone size: few
D gene: NA

CDR3 DNA: TGTGCAAGCCGAGGGGACAGGGCGAACACCGGGGAGCTGTTTTTT
CDR3 protein: CASRGDRANTGELFF
V gene: TRBV12-2
J gene: TRBJ2-2
clone size: NA
D gene: NA

CDR3 DNA: TGTGCCTGGAGTCTATACGCCTGTGGGGGAGGAAAACTGTTTTTT
CDR3 protein: CAWSLYACGGGKLFF
V gene: TRBV30
J gene: TRBJ1-4
clone size: NA
D gene: NA

CDR3 DNA: TGTGCCAGCAGGCCCGGACAGGGGTTATATCAGCCCCAGCATTTT
CDR3 protein: CASRPGQGLYQPQHF
V gene: TRBV27
J gene: TRBJ1-5
clone size: NA
D gene: TRBD1

CDR3 DNA: TGTGCCGGCAGCTTGGGTGGCGGAAACTGGAACACTGAAGCTTTCTTT
CDR3 protein: CAGSLGGGNWNTEAFF
V gene: TRBV5-4
J gene: TRBJ1-1
clone size: NA
D gene: NA

CDR3 DNA: TGTGCCAGCAGGGGTTGGGACAGCCAGTCCTACGAGCAGTACTTC
CDR3 protein: CASRGWDSQSYEQYF
V gene: TRBV6-5
J gene: TRBJ2-7
clone size: NA
D gene: TRBD1

CDR3 DNA: TGTGCCAGCACCGACCCAGGGGAGTACGAGCAGTACTTC
CDR3 protein: CASTDPGEYEQYF
V gene: TRBV11-2
J gene: TRBJ2-7
clone size: NA
D gene: NA

CDR3 DNA: TGTGCCAGCAGTTACTCGATGGGCGGGAACTATGGCTACACCTTC
CDR3 protein: CASSYSMGGNYGYTF
V gene: TRBV6-5
J gene: TRBJ1-2
clone size: NA
D gene: NA

CDR3 DNA: TGTGCCAGCAGCTTAGACCACTCCTACGAGCAGTACTTC
CDR3 protein: CASSLDHSYEQYF
V gene: TRBV11-2
J gene: TRBJ2-7
clone size: NA
D gene: NA

CDR3 DNA: TGTGCCATCAGTGAGTCGCGGGACACTGAAGCTTTCTTT
CDR3 protein: CAISESRDTEAFF
V gene: TRBV10-3
J gene: TRBJ1-1
clone size: NA
D gene: NA

CDR3 DNA: TGCGCCAGCAGTGAGTCGGGAAGCGGGGGGATACTCGAGCAGTACTTC
CDR3 protein: CASSESGSGGILEQYF
V gene: TRBV10-1
J gene: TRBJ2-7
clone size: once
D gene: TRBD2

CDR3 DNA: TGCAGTGCTAGCAACTACAATGAGCAGTTCTTC
CDR3 protein: CSASNYNEQFF
V gene: TRBV20-1
J gene: TRBJ2-1
clone size: few
D gene: NA

CDR3 DNA: TGTGCCATCAGTCCCCAGCAGGGCTATGGCTACACCTTC
CDR3 protein: CAISPQQGYGYTF
V gene: TRBV10-3
J gene: TRBJ1-2
clone size: NA
D gene: NA

CDR3 DNA: TGCAGCGTTGGCAATCTCGGTTCACCCCTCCACTTT
CDR3 protein: CSVGNLGSPLHF
V gene: TRBV29-1
J gene: TRBJ1-6
clone size: NA
D gene: NA

CDR3 DNA: TGTGCCAGCAGTAAAGCCCGGGGGACTGAGCAGTACTTC
CDR3 protein: CASSKARGTEQYF
V gene: TRBV11-2
J gene: TRBJ2-7
clone size: NA
D gene: NA

CDR3 DNA: TGTGCCAGTAGTCCCGAAGGGGGCTTCACCGGGGAGCTGTTTTTT
CDR3 protein: CASSPEGGFTGELFF
V gene: TRBV19
J gene: TRBJ2-2
clone size: once
D gene: TRBD1

CDR3 DNA: TGCGCCAGCAATCCCGGGACAGGGTATGAAAAACTGTTTTTT
CDR3 protein: CASNPGTGYEKLFF
V gene: TRBV5-1
J gene: TRBJ1-4
clone size: few
D gene: TRBD1

CDR3 DNA: TGCGCCAGCAGCCAGACCGGGGACAGAGAAAAACTGTTTTTT
CDR3 protein: CASSQTGDREKLFF
V gene: TRBV5-1
J gene: TRBJ1-4
clone size: few
D gene: TRBD1

CDR3 DNA: TGTGCCAGCAGCTTAAGGGGGCAGCCCCAGCATTTT
CDR3 protein: CASSLRGQPQHF
V gene: TRBV13
J gene: TRBJ1-5
clone size: NA
D gene: NA

CDR3 DNA: TGTGCCAGCAGCTTGGCGCCGGGGACTGGCGAGACCCAGTACTTC
CDR3 protein: CASSLAPGTGETQYF
V gene: TRBV5-4
J gene: TRBJ2-5
clone size: NA
D gene: NA

CDR3 DNA: TGTGCCAGCAGTTATTACAGGGGGAATGAGCAGTTCTTC
CDR3 protein: CASSYYRGNEQFF
V gene: TRBV6-9
J gene: TRBJ2-1
clone size: NA
D gene: TRBD1

CDR3 DNA: TGTGCCAGCAGCTCCTCTGGGACACCAGGAAACACCATATATTTT
CDR3 protein: CASSSSGTPGNTIYF
V gene: TRBV5-6
J gene: TRBJ1-3
clone size: NA
D gene: NA

CDR3 DNA: TGTGCCAGCAGTCCCGGGGACAGGGCCTATGGCTACACCTTC
CDR3 protein: CASSPGDRAYGYTF
V gene: TRBV28
J gene: TRBJ1-2
clone size: few
D gene: TRBD1

CDR3 DNA: TGTGCCAGCAGTCCATCCCCCACCCCCCGACAGGGGGCGAACTTACCCATATATTTT
CDR3 protein: CASSPSPTPRQGANLPIYF
V gene: TRBV27
J gene: TRBJ1-3
clone size: NA
D gene: TRBD1